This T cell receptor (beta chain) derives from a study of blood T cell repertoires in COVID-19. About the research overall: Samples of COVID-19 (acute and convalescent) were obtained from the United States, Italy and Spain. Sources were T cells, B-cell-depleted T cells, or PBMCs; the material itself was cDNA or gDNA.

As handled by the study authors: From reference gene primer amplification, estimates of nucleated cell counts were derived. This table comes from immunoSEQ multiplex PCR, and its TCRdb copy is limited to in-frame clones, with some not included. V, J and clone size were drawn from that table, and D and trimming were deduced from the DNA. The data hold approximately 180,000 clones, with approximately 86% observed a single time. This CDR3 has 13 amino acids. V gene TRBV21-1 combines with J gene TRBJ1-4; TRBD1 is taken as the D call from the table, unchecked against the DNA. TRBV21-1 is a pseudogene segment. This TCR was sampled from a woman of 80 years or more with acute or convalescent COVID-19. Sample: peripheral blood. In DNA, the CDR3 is TGTGCCGGCCCCAGGGATTCTAATGAAAAACTGTTTTTT. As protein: CAGPRDSNEKLFF.